The clone carrying this T cell receptor beta chain came up a few times. The antigen is unknown. This record belongs to a study of beta chain features in type 1 diabetes. Findings and caveats of the study: A PCR bias possibly favoring shorter templates would apply equally to patients and controls. Patients showed naive, central memory and Treg TCRB repertoires that appeared more similar than those of healthy donors. More deletions and fewer insertions at VDJ junctions were seen in type 1 diabetes patients. All four CD4+ subsets from Type 1 diabetes patients carried moderately but significantly shorter TCRB CDR3s.

Expressed TCRB transcripts were sequenced because the isolated RNA had all been reverse transcribed beforehand. Libraries were prepared by immunoSEQ multiplex PCR; TCRdb keeps only in-frame clonotypes and omits some of them. Among hundreds of thousands of clones, 13% were seen once, and the ten largest hold 0.022%. Germline V gene lookup returns CDR1 SGHAT and CDR2 FQDESV (reference sequence). The CDR3 is 16 amino acids. V was pared by 5 bases and J by 1 base, with 9 bases of the junction left unmatched. Sequencing was performed on naive CD4+ T cells from blood. The rearrangement uses TRBV11-1 and TRBJ2-7; 9 positions match TRBD2. The sequence was obtained from a man aged 18 to 29 with type 1 diabetes. The CDR3 coding sequence is TGTGCCAGCAGCAAGAGTAGCGGGGGCTCTTCCTACGAGCAGTACTTC. This codes for CASSKSSGGSSYEQYF.